This TCR beta chain emerged from a study of cytomegalovirus exposure and HLA in healthy donors. General study points: 150 to 200 TCR beta chains were listed as cytomegalovirus-associated. Available immune exposure information covered CMV serostatus only. The authors later found most CMV-associated TCR beta chains appeared HLA-restricted. V- and J-gene trimming of TCR beta was linked (in a later analysis) to a missense DCLRE1C variant.

With regard to this clone: Its antigen is undetermined.

In the PCR, 60 Vbeta and 13 Jbeta primers were used. The method was immunoSEQ multiplex PCR; TCRdb's version includes in-frame clones alone and lacks a portion of them. The sample includes approximately 100,000 clones, 65% to 80% of them seen just once. The clonotype comes from a human donor in good health. The sample consisted of PBMCs.

The CDR3 DNA is TGCAGCGTTCCGGGAACAGGGTTAGTTGGTGCCAACGTCCTGACTTTC. This translates into CSVPGTGLVGANVLTF. V usage is TRBV29-1 and J usage is TRBJ2-6, with D perhaps TRBD1 (6 bases). The CDR3 contains 16 residues. CDR1 and CDR2 from the germline V gene are SQVTM and ANQGSEA. Trimming removed 5 bases at V and 7 bases at J, with 21 bases between.